This T cell receptor beta chain was recorded in a study of immune cell composition in non-small cell lung cancer. Sequencing was performed with immunoSEQ multiplex PCR; in TCRdb, only in-frame clones are kept and a portion is missing. The table includes about 4,500 clones, approximately 83% detected once. J was trimmed by 0 bases and V by 8 bases; bases with no gene match: 9. CDR1 and CDR2 (germline): PRHDT, FYEKMQ (reference sequence). The CDR3 length is 15 residues. Sequencing was done on a sample of lung tumor tissue. This TCR was recovered from a human donor with non-small cell lung cancer. The rearrangement uses TRBV13 and TRBJ1-2; 7 bases are a match to TRBD1. CDR3 DNA: TGTGCCAGCGGTACAGGGGCCCAAGCTAACTATGGCTACACCTTC. It translates to CASGTGAQANYGYTF.